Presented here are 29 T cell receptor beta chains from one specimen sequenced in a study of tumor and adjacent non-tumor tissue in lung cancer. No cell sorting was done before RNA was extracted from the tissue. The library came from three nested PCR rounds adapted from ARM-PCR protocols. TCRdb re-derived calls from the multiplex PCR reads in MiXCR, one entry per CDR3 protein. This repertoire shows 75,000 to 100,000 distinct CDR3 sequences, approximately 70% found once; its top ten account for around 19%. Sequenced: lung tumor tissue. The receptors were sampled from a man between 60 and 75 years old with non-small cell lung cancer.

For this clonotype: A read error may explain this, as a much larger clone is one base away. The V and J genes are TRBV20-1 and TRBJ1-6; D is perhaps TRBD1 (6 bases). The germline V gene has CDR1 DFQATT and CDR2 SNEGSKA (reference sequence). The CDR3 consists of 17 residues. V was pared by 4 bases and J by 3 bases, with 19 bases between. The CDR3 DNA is TGCAGTGCTAAACACTCCGGGGGGCGCAGCTATAATTCACCCCTCCACTTT. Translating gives CSAKHSGGRSYNSPLHF.

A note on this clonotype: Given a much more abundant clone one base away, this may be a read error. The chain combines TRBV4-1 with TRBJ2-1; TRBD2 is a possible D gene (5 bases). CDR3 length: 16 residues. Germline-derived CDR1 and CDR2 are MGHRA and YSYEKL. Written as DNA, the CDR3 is TGCGCCAGCAGCCAAGATGGGCGGGTTTATACGGATGAGCAGTCCTTC. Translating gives CASSQDGRVYTDEQSF.

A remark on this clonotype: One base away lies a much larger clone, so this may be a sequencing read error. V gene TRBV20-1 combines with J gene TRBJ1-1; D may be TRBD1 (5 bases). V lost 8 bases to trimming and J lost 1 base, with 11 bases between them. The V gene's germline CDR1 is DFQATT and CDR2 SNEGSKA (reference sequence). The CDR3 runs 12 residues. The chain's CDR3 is CSTRGGNTEAFF. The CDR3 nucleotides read TGCAGTACACGGGGGGGGAACACTGAAGCTTTCTTT.

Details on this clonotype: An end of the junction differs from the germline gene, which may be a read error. CDR3 amino acids: CASSLAGELPYRGERFF. In nucleotides, the CDR3 is TGTGCCAGCAGCTTAGCTGGGGAACTGCCTTACCGAGGGGAGCGGTTCTTC. The J gene is TRBJ2-1, the V gene TRBV11-2; either TRBD1 or TRBD2 may fit D (5 bases each). The CDR3 is 17 amino acids. Germline loops: CDR1 SGHAT, CDR2 FQNNGV.

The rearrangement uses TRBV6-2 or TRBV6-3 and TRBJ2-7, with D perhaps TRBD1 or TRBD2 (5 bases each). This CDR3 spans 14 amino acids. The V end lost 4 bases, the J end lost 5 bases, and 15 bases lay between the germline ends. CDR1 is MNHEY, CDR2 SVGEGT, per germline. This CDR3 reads CASSFTGPRNEQYF. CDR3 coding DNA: TGTGCCAGCAGTTTCACGGGACCTCGGAACGAGCAGTACTTC.

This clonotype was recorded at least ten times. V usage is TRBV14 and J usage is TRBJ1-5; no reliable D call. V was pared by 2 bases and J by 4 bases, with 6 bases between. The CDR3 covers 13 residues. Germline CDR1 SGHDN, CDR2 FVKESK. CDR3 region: CASSQSRNQPQHF. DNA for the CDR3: TGTGCCAGCAGCCAATCGCGGAATCAGCCCCAGCATTTT.

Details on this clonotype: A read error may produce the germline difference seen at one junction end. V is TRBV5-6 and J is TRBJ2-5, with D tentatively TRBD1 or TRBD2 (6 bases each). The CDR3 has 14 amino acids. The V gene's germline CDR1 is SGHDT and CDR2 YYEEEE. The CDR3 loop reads CVSSWDFRGETQYF. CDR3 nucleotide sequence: TGTGTCAGCAGCTGGGACTTCAGGGGAGAGACCCAGTACTTC.

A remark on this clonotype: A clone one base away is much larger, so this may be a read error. The CDR3, as DNA: TGCAGTGTTACGGGACTAGCGGAAGAGACCCAGTACTTC. Translating gives CSVTGLAEETQYF. V and J are TRBV20-1 and TRBJ2-5, with 11 bases matching TRBD2. Unmatched junction bases numbered 4, after V lost 7 bases and J lost 3 bases. This CDR3 region has 13 residues. Germline V gene lookup returns CDR1 DFQATT and CDR2 SNEGSKA (reference sequence).

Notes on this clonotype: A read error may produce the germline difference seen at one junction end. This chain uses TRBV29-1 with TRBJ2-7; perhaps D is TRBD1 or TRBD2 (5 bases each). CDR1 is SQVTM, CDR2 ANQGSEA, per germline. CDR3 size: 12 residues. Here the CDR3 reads CRVAPGPYEQYF. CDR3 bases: TGCAGGGTTGCCCCGGGACCTTACGAGCAGTACTTC.

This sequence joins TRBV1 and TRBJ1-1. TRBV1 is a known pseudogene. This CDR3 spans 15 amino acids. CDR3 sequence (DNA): TGCACCAGCAGCCGAGGACGAGACGGGAGACGCGAGGTTTTCTTT. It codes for CTSSRGRDGRREVFF.

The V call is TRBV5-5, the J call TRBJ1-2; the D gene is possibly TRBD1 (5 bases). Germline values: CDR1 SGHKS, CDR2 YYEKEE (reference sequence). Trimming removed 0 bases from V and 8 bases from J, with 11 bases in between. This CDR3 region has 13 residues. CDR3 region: CASSLGAGTGYTF. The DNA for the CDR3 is TGTGCCAGCAGCTTGGGAGCGGGGACCGGCTACACCTTC.

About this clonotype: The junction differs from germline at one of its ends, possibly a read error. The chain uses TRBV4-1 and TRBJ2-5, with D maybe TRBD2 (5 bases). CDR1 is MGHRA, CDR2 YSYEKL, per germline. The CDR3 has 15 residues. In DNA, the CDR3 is TGCTCCAGCAGCCTTAACTTCGGTGGAGGAGAGACCCAGTACTTC. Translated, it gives CSSSLNFGGGETQYF.

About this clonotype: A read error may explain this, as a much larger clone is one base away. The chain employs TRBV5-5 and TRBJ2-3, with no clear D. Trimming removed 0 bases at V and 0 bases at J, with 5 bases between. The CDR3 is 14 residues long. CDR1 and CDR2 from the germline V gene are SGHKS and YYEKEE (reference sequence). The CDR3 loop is CASSLESSTDTQYF. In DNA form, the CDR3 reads TGTGCCAGCAGCTTGGAATCAAGCACAGATACGCAGTATTTT.

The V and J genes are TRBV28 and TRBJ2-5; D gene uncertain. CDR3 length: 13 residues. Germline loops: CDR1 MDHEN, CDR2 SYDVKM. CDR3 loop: CGRSLDGQETQYF. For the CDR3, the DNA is TGTGGCAGAAGCCTGGACGGACAAGAGACCCAGTACTTC.

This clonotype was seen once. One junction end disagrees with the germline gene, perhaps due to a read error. The CDR3 region has the DNA TGTTCCAGCACCACCACGGGGGGGAGAAGCACTGAGCAGTTCTTC. This encodes CSSTTTGGRSTEQFF. This rearrangement joins TRBV11-3 to TRBJ2-1; 8 nucleotides align to TRBD2. The CDR3 is 15 residues long. Looked up from germline, CDR1 is SGHNT and CDR2 is YENEEA.

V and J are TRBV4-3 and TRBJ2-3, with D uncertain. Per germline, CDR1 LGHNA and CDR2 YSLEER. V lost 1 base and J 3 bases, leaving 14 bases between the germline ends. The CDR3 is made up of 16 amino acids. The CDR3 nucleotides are TGCGCCAGCAGCCAAGTAGCAGTCTCTAGTACAGATACGCAGTATTTT. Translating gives CASSQVAVSSTDTQYF.

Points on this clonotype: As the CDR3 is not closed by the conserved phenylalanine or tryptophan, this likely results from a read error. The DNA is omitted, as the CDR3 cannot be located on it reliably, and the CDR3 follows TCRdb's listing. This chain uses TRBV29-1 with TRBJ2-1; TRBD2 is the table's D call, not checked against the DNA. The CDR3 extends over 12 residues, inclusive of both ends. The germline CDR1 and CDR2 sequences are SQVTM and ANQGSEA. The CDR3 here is CSVGLAPNERFI.

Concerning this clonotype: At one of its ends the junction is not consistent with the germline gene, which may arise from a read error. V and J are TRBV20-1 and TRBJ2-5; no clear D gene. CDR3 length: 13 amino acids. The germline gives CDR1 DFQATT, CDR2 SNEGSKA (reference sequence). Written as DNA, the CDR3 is TGCAGTGCCCTTGCACAGCTCCCAGAGACCCGGTACTTC. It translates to CSALAQLPETRYF.

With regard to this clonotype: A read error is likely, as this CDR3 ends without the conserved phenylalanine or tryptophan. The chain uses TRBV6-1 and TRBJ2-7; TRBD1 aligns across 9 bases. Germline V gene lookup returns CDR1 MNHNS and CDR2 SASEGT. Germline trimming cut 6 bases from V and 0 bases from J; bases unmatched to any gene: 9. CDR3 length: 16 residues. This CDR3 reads CASSRSGGQGSYEQYL. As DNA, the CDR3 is TGTGCCAGCAGCCGCTCGGGGGGACAGGGCTCCTACGAGCAGTACTTA.

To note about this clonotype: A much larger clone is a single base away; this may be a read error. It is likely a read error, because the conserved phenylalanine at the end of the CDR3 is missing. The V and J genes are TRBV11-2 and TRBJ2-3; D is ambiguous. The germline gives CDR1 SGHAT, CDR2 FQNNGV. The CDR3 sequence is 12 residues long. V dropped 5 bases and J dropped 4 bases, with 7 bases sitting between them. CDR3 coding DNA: TGTGCCAGCAGCACCACCCCAGATACGCAGTATCTT. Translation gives CASSTTPDTQYL.

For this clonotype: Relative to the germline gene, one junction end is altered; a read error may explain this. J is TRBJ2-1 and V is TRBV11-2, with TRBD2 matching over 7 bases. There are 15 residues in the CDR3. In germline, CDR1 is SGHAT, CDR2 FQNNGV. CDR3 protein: CASTFSGRAYDEQFF. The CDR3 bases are TGTGCCAGCACCTTTAGTGGGAGGGCCTACGATGAGCAGTTCTTC.

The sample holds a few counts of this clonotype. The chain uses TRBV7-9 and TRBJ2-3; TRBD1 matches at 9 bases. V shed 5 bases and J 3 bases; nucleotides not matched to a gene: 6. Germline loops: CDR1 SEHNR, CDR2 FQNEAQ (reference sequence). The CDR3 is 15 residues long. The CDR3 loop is CASSQGQGWTDTQYF. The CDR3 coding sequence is TGTGCCAGCAGCCAGGGACAGGGTTGGACAGATACGCAGTATTTT. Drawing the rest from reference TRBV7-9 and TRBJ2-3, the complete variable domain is DTGVSQNPRHKITKRGQNVTFRCDPISEHNRLYWYRQTLGQGPEFLTYFQNEAQLEKSRLLSDRFSAERPKGSFSTLEIQRTEQGDSAMYLCASSQGQGWTDTQYFGPGTRLTVL.

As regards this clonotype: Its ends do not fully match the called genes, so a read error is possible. CDR3 amino acids: CASCFPPPGLAGGALINEQFF. The CDR3 DNA reads TGTGCCAGCTGCTTCCCCCCTCCGGGACTAGCGGGGGGGGCCCTTATCAATGAGCAGTTCTTC. The rearrangement joins TRBV11-1 to TRBJ2-1; 16 nucleotides align to TRBD2. Germline CDR1 is SGHAT and CDR2 is FQDESV (reference sequence). The CDR3 consists of 21 residues.

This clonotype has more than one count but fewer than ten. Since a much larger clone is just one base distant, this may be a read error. DNA of the CDR3: TGTGCCAGCAGAGGGCCGGGGGAGAATTCACCCATCCACTTT. It specifies CASRGPGENSPIHF. This chain connects TRBV6-5 to TRBJ1-6; TRBD1 might be the D (5 bases). Germline assignment: CDR1 MNHEY and CDR2 SVGAGI. This CDR3 is built from 14 residues.

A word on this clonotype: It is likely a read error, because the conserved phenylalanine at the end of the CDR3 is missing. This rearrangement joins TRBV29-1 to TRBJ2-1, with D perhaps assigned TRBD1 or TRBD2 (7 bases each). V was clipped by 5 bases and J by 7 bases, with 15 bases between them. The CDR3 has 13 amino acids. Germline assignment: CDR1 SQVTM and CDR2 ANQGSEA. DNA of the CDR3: TGCAGCGTTCCAGGGGGGGGACAGAATGAGCAGTTCCTC. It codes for CSVPGGGQNEQFL.

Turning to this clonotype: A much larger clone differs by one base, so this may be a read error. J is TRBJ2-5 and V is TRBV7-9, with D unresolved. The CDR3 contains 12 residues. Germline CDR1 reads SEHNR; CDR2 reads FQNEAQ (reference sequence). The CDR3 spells CDSRLIEETQYF. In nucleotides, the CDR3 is TGTGACAGCAGATTAATAGAAGAGACCCAGTACTTC.

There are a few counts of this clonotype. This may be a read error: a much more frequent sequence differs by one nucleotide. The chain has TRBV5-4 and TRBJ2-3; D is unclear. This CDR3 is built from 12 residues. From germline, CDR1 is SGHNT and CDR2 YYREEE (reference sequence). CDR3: CASSLKTDTRYF. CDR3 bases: TGTGCCAGCAGCCTTAAAACAGATACGCGGTATTTT.

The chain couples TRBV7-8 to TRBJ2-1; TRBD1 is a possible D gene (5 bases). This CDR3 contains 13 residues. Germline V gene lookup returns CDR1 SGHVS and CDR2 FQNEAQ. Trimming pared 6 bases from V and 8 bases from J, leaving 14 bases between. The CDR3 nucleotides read TGTGCCAGCAGTCAAAAGGGGTTCTATGAGCAGTTCTTC. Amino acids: CASSQKGFYEQFF.

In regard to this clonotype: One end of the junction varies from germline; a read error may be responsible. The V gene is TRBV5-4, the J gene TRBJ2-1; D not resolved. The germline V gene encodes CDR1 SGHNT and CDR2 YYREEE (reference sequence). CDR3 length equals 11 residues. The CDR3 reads CTSILANEQFF. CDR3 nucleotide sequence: TGTACCAGCATCTTGGCTAATGAGCAGTTCTTC.